This T cell receptor (beta chain) was sequenced in a study of CD8 T cells in ankylosing spondylitis. Broader study findings: Matched synovial fluid from ankylosing spondylitis patients was reported to be enriched for disease-linked clones.

The CDR3 has 15 amino acids. CDR1 SGHRS and CDR2 YFSETQ come from the germline V gene. The germline V and J ends were trimmed by 4 bases and 2 bases, with 14 bases remaining between them. TCRdb independently ran MiXCR on the 5' RACE reads; one entry per CDR3 protein. The top ten clones hold approximately 0.61% of a sample with 250,000 or so distinct CDR3 sequences, about 24% of them seen once. This clonotype has a count of ten or more. The antigen is undetermined. Input material: blood, either unsorted or a sorted T cell fraction (not recorded which). The TCR was taken from a male donor with ankylosing spondylitis or in good health (not recorded which). V and J are TRBV5-1 and TRBJ2-3, with a possible D match to TRBD1 (5 bases). CDR3 bases: TGCGCCAGCAGCGCTCAGGGCCCTCACACAGATACGCAGTATTTT. This gives the protein CASSAQGPHTDTQYF.